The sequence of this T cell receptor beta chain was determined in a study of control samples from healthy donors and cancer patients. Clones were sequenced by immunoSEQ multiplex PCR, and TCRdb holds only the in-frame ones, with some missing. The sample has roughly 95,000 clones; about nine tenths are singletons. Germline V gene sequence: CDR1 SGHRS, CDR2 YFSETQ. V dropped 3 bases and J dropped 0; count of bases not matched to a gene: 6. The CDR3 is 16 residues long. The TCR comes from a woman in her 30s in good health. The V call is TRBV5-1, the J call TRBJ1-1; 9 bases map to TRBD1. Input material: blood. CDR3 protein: CASSSGTGRMNTEAFF. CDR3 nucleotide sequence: TGCGCCAGCAGCTCCGGGACAGGGCGCATGAACACTGAAGCTTTCTTT.